A single sample is the source of the 11 T cell receptor beta chains below, sequenced in a study of control samples from healthy donors and cancer patients (dated by TCRdb to about 2020). Libraries were prepared through the immunoSEQ multiplex PCR assay. TCRdb carries this immuneACCESS record with in-frame sequences only. Its versions omit some clonotypes, under half of them owing to an unresolved V gene in the studies checked, with the rest unexplained. Counted in this sample were around 82,000 clones; approximately 91% of them appeared once. Roughly 6.9% of the sample is taken by the ten largest. The sequencing input was blood. The receptor source for this set is a man aged 50 to 60 in good health.

This clone was counted once. The chain uses TRBV7-2 and TRBJ1-2; unclear D gene. Trimming took off 5 bases at V and 7 bases at J, with 23 bases between the two ends. Germline V gene sequence: CDR1 SGHTA, CDR2 FQGNSA. The CDR3 has 16 residues. This chain's CDR3 is CASSPTRRELVSGYTF. The CDR3 DNA is TGTGCCAGCAGCCCCACCCGGAGGGAACTAGTGAGTGGCTACACCTTC.

The V gene is TRBV7-2, the J gene TRBJ1-1, with no clear D. V was pared by 5 bases and J by 0 bases, with 7 bases between. CDR1 SGHTA and CDR2 FQGNSA come from the germline V gene. This CDR3 is 13 amino acids long. CDR3 in DNA: TGTGCCAGCAGCCCCGCAGTGAACACTGAAGCTTTCTTT. Translating it yields CASSPAVNTEAFF.

V usage is TRBV29-1 and J usage is TRBJ1-2, with 8 positions matching TRBD1. This CDR3 comprises 15 residues. V trimming: 3 bases; J trimming: 4 bases; junction bases outside the gene matches: 10. CDR1 is SQVTM, CDR2 ANQGSEA, per germline. CDR3 sequence: CSVDITRDRRYGYTF. CDR3 DNA sequence: TGCAGCGTTGATATTACTCGGGACAGGCGCTATGGCTACACCTTC.

This chain uses TRBV10-2 with TRBJ2-1; the D is unclear. V shed 4 bases and J shed 3 bases, with 25 bases lying between them. CDR1 is WSHSY and CDR2 is SAAADI in the germline V gene. This CDR3 spans 19 amino acids. The CDR3: CASSGSYTLGVYNYNEQFF. CDR3 sequence (DNA): TGCGCCAGCAGTGGCAGTTACACTCTCGGTGTTTATAACTACAATGAGCAGTTCTTC.

This rearrangement joins TRBV9 to TRBJ2-6; D is possibly TRBD1 (6 bases). The V gene's germline CDR1 is SGDLS and CDR2 YYNGEE. The CDR3 covers 17 residues. V dropped 4 bases and J dropped 3 bases, with 17 bases sitting between them. The CDR3 DNA reads TGTGCCAGCAGCCTCCAACCGACAGGCTATGGGGCCAACGTCCTGACTTTC. It specifies CASSLQPTGYGANVLTF.

This chain links TRBV11-2 with TRBJ1-1; no clear D. The V end lost 3 bases, the J end lost 5 bases, and 10 bases lay between the germline ends. The germline gives CDR1 SGHAT, CDR2 FQNNGV. The CDR3 runs 13 residues. The CDR3 nucleotides read TGTGCCAGCAGCTTGTCGACGGGGACTGAAGCTTTCTTT. Residues: CASSLSTGTEAFF.

The rearrangement uses TRBV5-8 and TRBJ1-5; D remains ambiguous. The CDR3 length is 15 residues. The germline CDR1 and CDR2 sequences are SGHTS and YDEGEE. Trimming shortened V by 4 bases and J by 3 bases, and 14 bases separated the two germline ends. The CDR3, as DNA: TGTGCCAGCAGCCTCTATTCAGGAATCAATCAGCCCCAGCATTTT. Translating gives CASSLYSGINQPQHF. Combining the CDR3 with reference TRBV5-8 and TRBJ1-5 gives the whole variable domain EAGVTQSPTHLIKTRGQQATLRCSPISGHTSVYWYQQALGLGLQFLLWYDEGEERNRGNFPPRFSGRQFPNYSSELNVNALELEDSALYLCASSLYSGINQPQHFGDGTRLSIL.

In DNA, the CDR3 is TGTGCCAGCAGCTCACAGGGTTGGGGGGAGCTGTTTTTT. Amino acids: CASSSQGWGELFF. The J gene is TRBJ2-2, the V gene TRBV7-2; possibly TRBD1 for D (6 bases). This CDR3 is 13 amino acids long. V dropped 4 bases and J dropped 8 bases, with 11 bases sitting between them. Germline V lookup: CDR1 SGHTA, CDR2 FQGNSA.

The chain employs TRBV3-1 (or the pseudogene TRBV3-2) and TRBJ1-1; no definite D call. V shed 1 base and J shed 1 base, with 7 bases lying between them. The CDR3 length is 14 residues. Germline CDR1 and CDR2: LGHDT and YNNKEL (reference sequence). As DNA, the CDR3 is TGTGCCAGCAGCCAAGCGGTGAAGAACACTGAAGCTTTCTTT. Protein: CASSQAVKNTEAFF.

J is TRBJ1-2 and V is TRBV7-2; the D gene is possibly TRBD1 (6 bases). The CDR3 has 15 amino acids. CDR1 is SGHTA and CDR2 is FQGNSA in the germline V gene. The germline V and J ends were trimmed by 5 bases and 5 bases, with 18 bases remaining between them. CDR3 coding DNA: TGTGCCAGCAGCCCCAGACAGGTGCGGGGGTATGGCTACACCTTC. This translates into CASSPRQVRGYGYTF.

This chain joins TRBV4-1 and TRBJ2-7; 8 bases agree with TRBD1. After removal of 9 bases from V and 3 bases from J, the junction contained 10 bases not matched to a gene. Germline V gives CDR1 MGHRA, CDR2 YSYEKL. CDR3 length: 14 residues. CDR3 nucleotide sequence: TGCGCCAGACCCAGGGGGCTTTTCGACTACGAGCAGTACTTC. This codes for CARPRGLFDYEQYF.